Reported below is one TCR beta chain. Its antigen is not identified. V lost 4 bases and J lost 2, with 12 bases in between. Germline lookup yields CDR1 LGHNA and CDR2 YNFKEQ. CDR3 length equals 14 residues. It was from resections taken during corrective heart surgery that the thymus tissue came. This sample is part of a study of human thymus T cells. Whole-study findings and limits: Apparent skewing of V and J gene usage characterized both thymic and blood repertoires. Related research found strongly overlapping thymic repertoires in unrelated individuals.

The repertoire was sequenced with immunoSEQ multiplex PCR; TCRdb's copy has only in-frame clones and lacks some. Among 55,000 to 85,000 clones listed, 90% to 95% were seen once. The sample comprised thymus tissue. This chain uses TRBV4-2 with TRBJ2-7; TRBD2 might be the D (5 bases). This sequence was found in a girl under three years old with a congenital heart defect but otherwise immunologically healthy. The CDR3 bases are TGTGCCAGCAGCCCTACTGCGGGTACCTACGAGCAGTACTTC. The encoded protein is CASSPTAGTYEQYF.